The next 5 T cell receptor beta chains were all read from a single sample in a study of tumor-infiltrating lymphocytes in primary liver carcinoma. Reverse transcription of approximately 520 ng total RNA with a constant-region primer produced TCR beta cDNA. Employing slightly modified ARM-PCR, three nested multiplex PCR rounds were run, and these gave rise to the TCR beta libraries. TRBV1-TRBV30 forward and Cbeta reverse primers drove the first two roughly 11-cycle rounds. TCRdb recomputed calls from the multiplex PCR reads with MiXCR, one row per CDR3 protein. The table has fewer than 350,000 distinct CDR3 sequences, 60% to 80% seen once. Unsorted whole blood yielded blood RNA, and germline DNA was extracted as well. Sequenced: peripheral blood. The receptors derive from a man between 35 and 55 years old with primary liver carcinoma and hepatitis B virus infection.

The gene calls are TRBV4-2 and TRBJ1-2, with D hard to call. The length of the CDR3 is 14 residues. V gave up 1 base and J gave up 8 bases, with 14 bases separating them. Germline V CDR1 and CDR2: LGHNA, YNFKEQ. CDR3 region: CASSQGRSFRGYTF. The DNA for the CDR3 is TGTGCCAGCAGCCAAGGTCGGAGCTTTCGGGGCTACACCTTC.

As regards this clonotype: It may be a read error: a sequence one base away is much more abundant. The chain has TRBV4-2 and TRBJ1-3, with 8 bases matching TRBD1. Germline V gives CDR1 LGHNA, CDR2 YNFKEQ. This CDR3 comprises 16 residues. The CDR3 sequence is CASSQARQGAGNTVYF. CDR3 nucleotides: TGTGCCAGCAGCCAAGCTCGTCAGGGGGCTGGAAACACCGTATATTTT.

This clonotype was observed a few times. This rearrangement joins TRBV5-1 to TRBJ2-6; no definite D call. The CDR3 extends over 15 amino acids. Deletions cut 0 bases from V and 4 bases from J, with 8 bases between. Germline V gene data show CDR1 as SGHRS and CDR2 as YFSETQ. The DNA of the CDR3 is TGCGCCAGCAGCTTGGGAGTAACCGGGGCCAACGTCCTGACTTTC. Protein: CASSLGVTGANVLTF.

Remarks on this clonotype: This may arise from a read error, as a much more abundant clone is one base away. The missing conserved phenylalanine or tryptophan at the end of this CDR3 makes a read error likely. The chain uses TRBV12-3 or TRBV12-4 and TRBJ1-2; possible D gene TRBD1, 5 bases. The CDR3 is 15 amino acids. V lost 1 base, J lost 4 bases, and 13 bases lay in between. CDR3 region: CASSLGVGTIYGYTL. CDR3 sequence (DNA): TGTGCCAGCAGTTTAGGGGTCGGGACTATCTATGGCTACACCCTC.

A note on this clonotype: One base away lies a much larger clone, so this may be a sequencing read error. The genes are TRBV10-2 and TRBJ1-5, with TRBD1 as a possible D gene (6 bases). Trimming stripped 3 bases from V and 2 bases from J, with 14 bases between. This CDR3 is 16 amino acids long. Germline V gene data show CDR1 as WSHSY and CDR2 as SAAADI. The CDR3 region is CASSDMGADGNQPQHF. Written as DNA, the CDR3 is TGCGCCAGCAGTGATATGGGGGCGGATGGCAATCAGCCCCAGCATTTT.